This T cell receptor beta chain originates from a study of graft-versus-host responses after intestinal transplantation. Study background: Every transplant recipient was induced with anti-thymocyte globulin, then maintained on tacrolimus and steroids for around 3 years. Findings and caveats of the study: Some GvH clones were seen earlier in gut or blood, suggesting intestinal origin.

With respect to this clone: Its antigen is as yet unknown.

TCRdb's table, derived via immunoSEQ multiplex PCR, lists solely in-frame clones and lacks some. The sample shows about 25,000 clones, around 94% of them seen only once. CDR3 length: 14 residues. Germline V gene sequence: CDR1 MNHEY, CDR2 SMNVEV (reference sequence). The V gene end was trimmed by 2 bases and the J gene end by 5 bases; junction bases not matched to a gene: 5. The rearrangement links TRBV27 to TRBJ2-5; 7 nucleotides agree with TRBD1. This clonotype originated in a human patient who received an intestinal transplant, so some T cells may come from the graft donor. The starting material was PBMCs, obtained just over 29 days after intestinal transplant. The CDR3 DNA follows: TGTGCCAGCAGTTTAGCAGGGGGTGCCGAGACCCAGTACTTC. Amino acids: CASSLAGGAETQYF.